Listed here are 21 T cell receptor beta chains from one sample, sequenced in a study of T cells in Graves' hyperthyroidism and ophthalmopathy. The investigators amplified TCR beta CDR3 regions from RNA transcripts. The HTBI primer set served for first-round RT-PCR of the TCR CDR3. MiXCR, run by TCRdb on the multiplex PCR reads, gives a single entry per CDR3 protein. The repertoire holds 500,000 to 750,000 distinct CDR3 sequences, with under 60% as singletons. What was sequenced was peripheral blood or thyroid tissue (not recorded which). The origin of the receptors is a woman aged 18-29 years with Graves' hyperthyroidism.

This chain connects TRBV7-9 to TRBJ1-4; 9 nucleotides align to TRBD1. The germline V gene has CDR1 SEHNR and CDR2 FQNEAQ (reference sequence). With V trimmed by 3 bases and J by 4 bases, 9 bases remained unmatched. This CDR3 has 17 residues. DNA for the CDR3: TGTGCCAGCAGCTTGGGGCATACAGGGGGCGTTAATGAAAAACTGTTTTTT. This gives the protein CASSLGHTGGVNEKLFF.

This chain links TRBV12-3 or TRBV12-4 with TRBJ2-2; TRBD2 agrees at 9 bases. The CDR3 totals 15 residues. With 3 bases clipped from V and 6 bases from J, the junction kept 5 bases outside the gene matches. CDR3 protein: CASSLGLAYSGELFF. The DNA for the CDR3 is TGTGCCAGCAGTTTGGGACTAGCTTATTCCGGGGAGCTGTTTTTT.

The sample holds a few counts of this clonotype. V and J are TRBV7-7 and TRBJ2-7; 8 nucleotides align to TRBD2. The J call is uncertain, as TRBJ2-1 better fits the DNA end. Germline assignment: CDR1 SSHAT and CDR2 FNYEAQ (reference sequence). The CDR3 has 13 residues. This CDR3 is CASSNGRADEQFF. The CDR3 DNA reads as TGTGCCAGCAGCAACGGGAGGGCCGATGAGCAGTTCTTC.

The chain uses TRBV6-4 and TRBJ2-7; 9 bases are a match to TRBD2. CDR3 length: 14 residues. Germline CDR1 reads MRHNA; CDR2 reads SNTAGT. V trimming: 5 bases; J trimming: 7 bases; junction bases outside the gene matches: 9. CDR3 region: CASSPGTSFNEQYF. The CDR3 DNA sequence: TGTGCCAGCAGTCCCGGGACTAGCTTCAATGAGCAGTACTTC.

CDR3 in DNA: TGCAGCGCTAGACAGGGGGGGCAGCCAATTGAAGCTTTCTTT. Protein: CSARQGGQPIEAFF. The J gene is TRBJ1-1, the V gene TRBV29-1; 9 bases agree with TRBD1. V was clipped by 7 bases and J by 7 bases; unmatched bases: 13. The CDR3 consists of 14 residues. In germline, CDR1 is SQVTM, CDR2 ANQGSEA.

This clonotype was picked up one time. The chain uses TRBV4-3 and TRBJ2-5; 7 bases match TRBD1. This CDR3 has 13 residues. Germline CDR1 reads LGHNA; CDR2 reads YSLEER. V lost 0 bases to trimming and J lost 9 bases; unmatched junction nucleotides: 4. CDR3 sequence: CASSQDLTGSQYF. CDR3 coding DNA: TGCGCCAGCAGCCAAGACTTGACAGGGTCCCAGTACTTC.

This clonotype was recorded once. V gene TRBV5-1 combines with J gene TRBJ1-2, with a tentative D call TRBD1 (5 bases). V lost 4 bases and J lost 4, with 17 bases in between. CDR1 and CDR2 (germline): SGHRS, YFSETQ. This CDR3 comprises 15 residues. The CDR3 DNA is TGCGCCAGCAGCGGGGCCACCGGGCGGAGCTATGGCTACACCTTC. It encodes CASSGATGRSYGYTF.

This clonotype was observed at least ten times. The rearrangement links TRBV29-1 to TRBJ2-2, with 7 nucleotides matching TRBD1. The CDR3 runs 14 residues. Germline CDR1 SQVTM, CDR2 ANQGSEA. V was pared by 5 bases and J by 4 bases, with 7 bases of the junction left unmatched. The CDR3 loop reads CSVQTGAGTGELFF. CDR3 nucleotides: TGCAGCGTTCAAACAGGGGCGGGCACCGGGGAGCTGTTTTTT.

This clonotype has at least ten counts. The chain has TRBV5-1 and TRBJ1-1; D uncertain. The V end lost 3 bases, the J end lost 1 base, and 13 bases lay between the germline ends. CDR1 and CDR2 from the germline V gene are SGHRS and YFSETQ. This CDR3 comprises 15 residues. CDR3 DNA sequence: TGCGCCAGCAGCTGGAGGGAGGTTGGGAACACTGAAGCTTTCTTT. Translation: CASSWREVGNTEAFF. Complete variable domain (other parts from reference TRBV5-1 and TRBJ1-1): KAGVTQTPRYLIKTRGQQVTLSCSPISGHRSVSWYQQTPGQGLQFLFEYFSETQRNKGNFPGRFSGRQFSNSRSEMNVSTLELGDSALYLCASSWREVGNTEAFFGQGTRLTVV.

The V gene is TRBV2, the J gene TRBJ2-7; 9 nucleotides agree with TRBD1. From germline, CDR1 is SNHLY and CDR2 FYNNEI. This CDR3 contains 13 residues. V lost 4 bases and J lost 5; bases outside the gene matches: 3. For the CDR3, the DNA is TGTGCCAGCAGTGGACAGGGGGGACACGAGCAGTACTTC. Translating it yields CASSGQGGHEQYF.

The rearrangement joins TRBV20-1 to TRBJ1-1; TRBD1 might be the D (5 bases). CDR3 length: 14 amino acids. With 2 bases removed from V and 2 bases from J, the gap between germline ends came to 12 bases. Germline V gene sequence: CDR1 DFQATT, CDR2 SNEGSKA (reference sequence). CDR3 residues: CSARRGGLNTEAFF. The CDR3, as DNA: TGCAGTGCTAGACGGGGGGGACTAAACACTGAAGCTTTCTTT.

This clonotype was seen more than once but under ten times. V gene TRBV4-1 combines with J gene TRBJ2-3; 15 positions match TRBD2. The CDR3 consists of 18 residues. V was clipped by 2 bases and J by 6 bases; unmatched bases: 9. CDR1 MGHRA and CDR2 YSYEKL come from the germline V gene. The chain's CDR3 is CASSQYRTSGRARDTQYF. DNA of the CDR3: TGCGCCAGCAGCCAATATAGGACTAGCGGGAGGGCCAGGGATACGCAGTATTTT.

With regard to this clonotype: A much larger clone is a single base away; this may be a read error. This chain uses TRBV7-3 with TRBJ2-2; D is perhaps TRBD1 (6 bases). This CDR3 spans 17 amino acids. Germline V lookup: CDR1 SGHTA, CDR2 FQGTGA. CDR3: CACSLMSYRVGTGELFF. DNA for the CDR3: TGTGCCTGCAGCTTAATGAGCTACAGGGTCGGCACCGGGGAGCTGTTTTTT.

This clonotype was found many times. This chain links TRBV29-1 with TRBJ2-5; possibly TRBD1 for D (5 bases). The length of the CDR3 is 15 residues. Germline V gene data show CDR1 as SQVTM and CDR2 as ANQGSEA. Trimming took 1 base from V and 5 from J, leaving 17 bases between them. The CDR3 nucleotides read TGCAGCGTTGAAGGGGAAAGGCGCAAGGGGGAGACCCAGTACTTC. The encoded protein is CSVEGERRKGETQYF.

To note about this clonotype: This sequence may be a read error, since a much larger clone differs from it by one base. This rearrangement joins TRBV7-8 to TRBJ2-5; D is unresolved. This CDR3 is built from 17 residues. Germline V gene lookup returns CDR1 SGHVS and CDR2 FQNEAQ. As DNA, the CDR3 is TGTGCCAGCAGCTTAGATTGGTCCCGTCCCTATCAAGAGACCCGGTACTTC. This translates into CASSLDWSRPYQETRYF.

This chain links TRBV30 with TRBJ1-1, with 7 bases matching TRBD1. The CDR3 is 14 amino acids. CDR1 and CDR2 from the germline V gene are GTSNPN and SVGIG (reference sequence). After removal of 3 bases from V and 1 base from J, the junction contained 5 bases not matched to a gene. In nucleotides, the CDR3 is TGTGCCTGGAGCACAGGGGCGGGGAACACTGAAGCTTTCTTT. Translation: CAWSTGAGNTEAFF.

This clonotype was counted at least ten times. V gene TRBV29-1 combines with J gene TRBJ2-5; D unresolved. V was shortened by 5 bases and J by 4 bases, with 20 bases between the two germline ends. CDR1 and CDR2 from the germline V gene are SQVTM and ANQGSEA. The CDR3 runs to 15 residues. As DNA, the CDR3 is TGCAGCGTTTTGGACCCTAACTTTCCACCAGAGACCCAGTACTTC. Encoded protein: CSVLDPNFPPETQYF.

The chain joins TRBV29-1 to TRBJ2-7, with TRBD2 matching 10 bases. The CDR3 loop spans 14 amino acids. The germline V gene has CDR1 SQVTM and CDR2 ANQGSEA. Unmatched junction bases numbered 8, after V lost 6 bases and J lost 3 bases. The DNA of the CDR3 is TGCAGCGTCGGCGGACTAGCGGAGTTCTACGAGCAGTACTTC. Amino acids: CSVGGLAEFYEQYF.

This clonotype was seen more than once but under ten times. J is TRBJ1-1 and V is TRBV4-3; D not certain. This CDR3 is 16 amino acids long. Per germline, CDR1 LGHNA and CDR2 YSLEER. Trimming stripped 1 base from V and 5 bases from J, with 17 bases between. The CDR3 bases are TGCGCCAGCAGCCAAGTTGCGGGAATTATCGGAACTGAAGCTTTCTTT. Protein product: CASSQVAGIIGTEAFF.

In its sample, this clonotype was seen a few times. The rearrangement links TRBV25-1 to TRBJ1-2; D is perhaps TRBD1 (6 bases). With 8 bases removed from V and 4 bases from J, the gap between germline ends came to 14 bases. Germline V gene lookup returns CDR1 MGHDK and CDR2 SYGVNS. This CDR3 has 13 residues. The CDR3 loop is CASVEIGGYGYTF. DNA for the CDR3: TGTGCCAGCGTTGAAATAGGGGGCTATGGCTACACCTTC.

Ten or more counts support this clonotype. The V and J genes are TRBV5-1 and TRBJ2-7; tentative D call: TRBD2 (5 bases). Looked up from germline, CDR1 is SGHRS and CDR2 is YFSETQ. The V gene lost 4 bases and the J gene lost 6 bases, with 20 bases spanning the gap. The CDR3 length is 15 residues. The CDR3 DNA reads TGCGCCAGCAGCCAGCAGACATCTGCGGGCAGCGAGCAGTACTTC. It encodes CASSQQTSAGSEQYF.